The 29 T cell receptor beta chains below were found in one sample sequenced in a study of CD8 T cells in ankylosing spondylitis (dated by TCRdb to 2016 to 2017). Libraries were prepared through 5' RACE. Sequencing was carried out with an Illumina HiSeq 2500. The public sequencing data were trimmed at Q25 with fastp and processed into clonotypes with MiXCR by TCRdb, which kept only in-frame beta chains. Every distinct CDR3 protein forms one entry, paired with its most common genes and DNA. The sample table contains around 130,000 distinct CDR3 sequences; only one count was recorded for roughly a tenth of them. About 3.6% of the sample is held by the ten biggest clonotypes. The sequenced material came from blood, either unsorted or a sorted T cell fraction (not recorded which). The receptors were gathered from a male donor with ankylosing spondylitis or in good health (not recorded which).

This clonotype was seen at least ten times. The V and J genes are TRBV5-6 and TRBJ2-5; TRBD1 matches at 7 bases. V lost 1 base to trimming and J lost 4 bases; unmatched junction nucleotides: 4. Per germline, CDR1 SGHDT and CDR2 YYEEEE. The CDR3 loop spans 14 amino acids. The CDR3: CASSLRWDRETQYF. The DNA for the CDR3 is TGTGCCAGCAGCTTGAGATGGGACAGAGAGACCCAGTACTTC.

This clonotype was counted at least ten times. CDR3 region: CASSQDRTILGNEQFF. Written as DNA, the CDR3 is TGTGCCAGCTCTCAGGACAGGACAATACTTGGCAATGAGCAGTTCTTC. This sequence joins TRBV18 and TRBJ2-1; 7 bases agree with TRBD1. J was trimmed by 6 bases and V by 6 bases; bases with no gene match: 14. The CDR3 sequence is 16 residues long. Germline CDR1 KGHSH, CDR2 LQKENI.

This clonotype has just a few counts. It may be a read error: a sequence one base away is much more abundant. This CDR3 is CSARGDREGRAFF. The CDR3 DNA is TGCAGTGCTAGGGGGGACAGGGAGGGGAGGGCTTTCTTT. The chain combines TRBV20-1 with TRBJ1-1; 9 nucleotides align to TRBD1. The CDR3 has 13 residues. In germline, CDR1 is DFQATT, CDR2 SNEGSKA (reference sequence). J was trimmed by 11 bases and V by 3 bases; bases with no gene match: 10.

On this clonotype: A clone one base away is much larger, so this may be a read error. This chain connects TRBV7-3 to TRBJ2-3; 7 bases map to TRBD2. The CDR3 length is 16 residues. Germline loops: CDR1 SGHTA, CDR2 FQGTGA. The CDR3 region is CARSLGTAGVQDTQYF. CDR3 nucleotides: TGTGCCAGGAGCTTAGGAACGGCGGGAGTTCAAGATACGCAGTATTTT. The variable domain in full, completed from reference TRBV7-3 and TRBJ2-3, reads GAGVSQTPSNKVTEKGKYVELRCDPISGHTALYWYRQSLGQGPEFLIYFQGTGAADDSGLPNDRFFAVRPEGSVSTLKIQRTERGDSAVYLCARSLGTAGVQDTQYFGPGTRLTVL.

Ten or more counts support this clonotype. The CDR3 coding sequence is TGTGCCAGCAGCTTATTCGGCACCTCAGGGTACACTGAAGCTTTCTTT. It codes for CASSLFGTSGYTEAFF. The J gene is TRBJ1-1, the V gene TRBV7-3; TRBD1 is a possible D gene (5 bases). There are 16 residues in the CDR3. The V gene lost 2 bases and the J gene lost 3 bases, with 16 bases spanning the gap. The germline V gene encodes CDR1 SGHTA and CDR2 FQGTGA.

This clonotype was counted at least ten times. The chain carries TRBV7-3 and TRBJ1-5; D might be TRBD1 (5 bases). The germline V and J ends were trimmed by 6 bases and 2 bases, with 17 bases remaining between them. The CDR3 contains 16 residues. Germline V lookup: CDR1 SGHTA, CDR2 FQGTGA. The CDR3 sequence is CASSPMRGCGNQPQHF. CDR3 DNA: TGTGCCAGCAGTCCGATGAGGGGATGCGGCAATCAGCCCCAGCATTTT.

In this sample, this clonotype turned up many times. The chain recombines TRBV7-2 with TRBJ1-1; 7 bases are shared with TRBD1. The CDR3 consists of 15 residues. The V segment lost 3 bases and the J segment 4 bases; nucleotides outside the gene matches: 8. CDR1 is SGHTA, CDR2 FQGNSA, per germline. CDR3 in DNA: TGTGCCAGCAGCTTGCAGGGGGTCATTCCCACTGAAGCTTTCTTT. Residues: CASSLQGVIPTEAFF.

This clonotype was observed at least ten times. The CDR3 sequence is CASKTSGTDTQYF. The CDR3 nucleotides read TGTGCCAGCAAGACTAGCGGCACAGATACGCAGTATTTT. The V and J genes are TRBV12-3 or TRBV12-4 and TRBJ2-3; 8 nucleotides line up with TRBD2. The V segment lost 7 bases and the J segment 1 base; nucleotides outside the gene matches: 1. The CDR3 extends over 13 amino acids.

The chain has TRBV28 and TRBJ2-7; weak D call: TRBD1 (6 bases). CDR1 is MDHEN, CDR2 SYDVKM, per germline. The CDR3 is 14 residues long. The V end lost 6 bases, the J end lost 1 base, and 13 bases lay between the germline ends. The CDR3 sequence is CASSPYDRSYEQYF. CDR3 nucleotides: TGTGCCAGCAGCCCCTACGACAGGTCCTACGAGCAGTACTTC.

This sequence joins TRBV5-5 and TRBJ1-1; 8 positions agree with TRBD1. V was clipped by 4 bases and J by 5 bases; unmatched bases: 4. The CDR3 contains 13 residues. CDR1 is SGHKS and CDR2 is YYEKEE in the germline V gene (reference sequence). The CDR3 nucleotides are TGTGCCAGCAGCGGGACAGGTCGTACTGAAGCTTTCTTT. This translates into CASSGTGRTEAFF.

The J gene is TRBJ2-7, the V gene TRBV5-1; D is undetermined. V was pared by 4 bases and J by 0 bases, with 11 bases between. The CDR3 sequence is 14 residues long. CDR1 is SGHRS, CDR2 YFSETQ, per germline. CDR3 nucleotide sequence: TGCGCCAGCAGCCCCCGTTTCAGCTCCTACGAGCAGTACTTC. Translation gives CASSPRFSSYEQYF.

This clonotype has at least ten counts. This chain connects TRBV29-1 to TRBJ2-5; 11 bases match TRBD2. Germline assignment: CDR1 SQVTM and CDR2 ANQGSEA. The CDR3 totals 15 residues. V shed 0 bases and J 3 bases; nucleotides not matched to a gene: 3. As DNA, the CDR3 is TGCAGCGTTGAAGATCCTAGCGGGAGGAAAGAGACCCAGTACTTC. Protein: CSVEDPSGRKETQYF.

This clonotype has ten or more counts. The chain links TRBV9 to TRBJ2-1, with TRBD2 identical over 7 bases. The CDR3 is 12 amino acids. In germline, CDR1 is SGDLS, CDR2 YYNGEE. With V trimmed by 4 bases and J by 10 bases, 5 bases remained unmatched. The CDR3 reads CASSYRGVEQFF. In DNA form, the CDR3 reads TGTGCCAGCAGCTACCGGGGGGTAGAGCAGTTCTTC.

The chain links TRBV5-1 to TRBJ2-7; TRBD1 agrees at 8 bases. After removal of 4 bases from V and 1 base from J, the junction contained 4 bases not matched to a gene. CDR1 is SGHRS, CDR2 YFSETQ, per germline. This CDR3 spans 14 amino acids. CDR3 bases: TGCGCCAGCAGCAACAGGGGGGTATCCTACGAGCAGTACTTC. Its protein is CASSNRGVSYEQYF.

In its sample, this clonotype was seen many times. The gene calls are TRBV11-2 and TRBJ2-7; weak D call: TRBD1 (5 bases). Germline-derived CDR1 and CDR2 are SGHAT and FQNNGV. V was pared by 4 bases and J by 4 bases, with 17 bases between. This CDR3 region has 15 residues. The CDR3 region is CASSSQRWTSYEQYF. In nucleotides, the CDR3 is TGTGCCAGCAGCTCCCAAAGATGGACAAGTTACGAGCAGTACTTC.

About this clonotype: This sequence may be a read error, since a much larger clone differs from it by one base. The chain uses TRBV7-2 and TRBJ2-3, with D possibly called TRBD1 or TRBD2 (5 bases each). The germline gives CDR1 SGHTA, CDR2 FQGNSA. The CDR3 spans 13 residues. The CDR3: CVSSLVGGDTQYF. Written as DNA, the CDR3 is TGTGTCAGCAGCTTAGTTGGGGGAGATACGCAGTATTTT.

This clonotype was detected a few times. CDR3 DNA: TGTGCCAGCAGCCCCCCTTTATTTCAAGAGACCCAGTACTTC. Protein: CASSPPLFQETQYF. The chain has TRBV7-2 and TRBJ2-5, with D unclear. Germline-derived CDR1 and CDR2 are SGHTA and FQGNSA. This CDR3 is built from 14 residues. The germline V and J ends were trimmed by 5 bases and 2 bases, with 12 bases remaining between them.

This clonotype was detected a few times. The chain couples TRBV6-6 to TRBJ2-1; D unresolved. V lost 5 bases, J lost 9 bases, and 11 bases lay in between. This CDR3 comprises 12 residues. CDR1 is MNHNY, CDR2 SVGAGI, per germline (reference sequence). CDR3 region: CASSTAPLEQFF. The CDR3 region has the DNA TGTGCCAGCAGTACAGCCCCTCTTGAGCAGTTCTTC.

Ten or more counts support this clonotype. The rearrangement links TRBV12-3 or TRBV12-4 to TRBJ2-7; 7 bases are a match to TRBD2. With V trimmed by 5 bases and J by 4 bases, 11 bases remained unmatched. The CDR3 spans 15 residues. The CDR3 loop is CASSPDGGGIYEQYF. The CDR3, as DNA: TGTGCCAGCAGTCCAGATGGGGGGGGGATTTACGAGCAGTACTTC.

This clonotype was observed many times. This rearrangement joins TRBV2 to TRBJ2-1; D call uncertain. The germline V gene has CDR1 SNHLY and CDR2 FYNNEI. The CDR3 extends over 14 amino acids. V lost 4 bases to trimming and J lost 3 bases, with 10 bases between them. The CDR3 sequence is CASSVRRNYNEQFF. The CDR3 nucleotides read TGTGCCAGCAGTGTCAGGAGAAACTACAATGAGCAGTTCTTC.

The sample holds many counts of this clonotype. The rearrangement uses TRBV20-1 and TRBJ2-3, with 7 bases identical to TRBD1. The CDR3 covers 15 residues. CDR1 is DFQATT, CDR2 SNEGSKA, per germline (reference sequence). The V and J ends lost 1 base and 4 bases, in that order; junction bases with no gene match: 8. In DNA, the CDR3 is TGCAGTGCTAGAGCTTTCGGTCAGGGGGCAGATACGCAGTATTTT. Its protein product is CSARAFGQGADTQYF.

This clonotype was observed many times. The genes are TRBV7-7 and TRBJ2-2; TRBD1 matches at 9 bases. The V segment lost 5 bases and the J segment 8 bases; nucleotides outside the gene matches: 6. Germline V CDR1 and CDR2: SSHAT, FNYEAQ (reference sequence). The CDR3 is made up of 14 amino acids. The CDR3 DNA is TGTGCCAGCAGCCTCAACAGGGGGCAGGGGGAGCTGTTTTTT. Translated, it gives CASSLNRGQGELFF.

At least ten counts were recorded for this clonotype. The rearrangement joins TRBV5-1 to TRBJ2-7; D is perhaps TRBD2 (5 bases). Germline lookup yields CDR1 SGHRS and CDR2 YFSETQ. The CDR3 length is 15 residues. V was shortened by 0 bases and J by 5 bases, with 15 bases between the two germline ends. This CDR3 reads CASSLGSSIGNEQYF. CDR3 DNA: TGCGCCAGCAGCTTGGGATCGAGTATCGGGAACGAGCAGTACTTC.

Ten or more counts support this clonotype. V usage is TRBV14 and J usage is TRBJ2-7; D might be TRBD1 or TRBD2, each matching 5 bases. This CDR3 spans 12 amino acids. V was trimmed by 4 bases and J by 12 bases, leaving 16 bases between them. Germline V lookup: CDR1 SGHDN, CDR2 FVKESK. The DNA of the CDR3 is TGTGCCAGCAGCCTCGGGACGGCGAGACCGTACTTC. Its protein product is CASSLGTARPYF.

This clonotype was seen at least ten times. CDR3 sequence (DNA): TGTGCCAGCAGCTTCAGGGGGCAGGAAAACATTCAGTACTTC. Translating gives CASSFRGQENIQYF. V gene TRBV11-2 combines with J gene TRBJ2-4; TRBD1 matches 8 bases. Germline CDR1 is SGHAT and CDR2 is FQNNGV. There are 14 residues in the CDR3. The J segment lost 5 bases and the V segment lost 3 bases, leaving 3 bases of the junction unmatched.

This clonotype was found many times. This chain links TRBV12-3 or TRBV12-4 with TRBJ1-4; possibly TRBD1 for D (5 bases). CDR3 length: 15 residues. The germline V and J ends were trimmed by 3 bases and 0 bases, with 8 bases remaining between them. CDR3 nucleotides: TGTGCCAGCAGTTTCGACAGAACAACTAATGAAAAACTGTTTTTT. Translated, it gives CASSFDRTTNEKLFF.

This clonotype has only a few counts. This chain uses TRBV15 with TRBJ1-1; 7 bases agree with TRBD1. V was pared by 1 base and J by 0 bases, with 2 bases of the junction left unmatched. Germline values: CDR1 LNHNV, CDR2 YYDKDF (reference sequence). CDR3 length equals 15 residues. DNA of the CDR3: TGTGCCACCAGCAGAGCAGGGACAGTGAACACTGAAGCTTTCTTT. This translates into CATSRAGTVNTEAFF.

Ten or more counts support this clonotype. This sequence joins TRBV15 and TRBJ2-1; 7 bases agree with TRBD1. The CDR3 extends over 13 amino acids. Germline CDR1 LNHNV, CDR2 YYDKDF (reference sequence). V shed 8 bases and J 6 bases; nucleotides not matched to a gene: 7. The CDR3 sequence: CATLAGTANEQFF. The CDR3, as DNA: TGTGCCACCCTAGCCGGGACAGCCAATGAGCAGTTCTTC.

At least ten counts were recorded for this clonotype. Here the CDR3 DNA reads TGTGCCAGCAGCATGACAGGGATCCCGTACAATGAGCAGTTCTTC. Amino acid sequence: CASSMTGIPYNEQFF. This chain links TRBV7-2 with TRBJ2-1; 7 nucleotides align to TRBD1. CDR3 length equals 15 residues. CDR1 is SGHTA and CDR2 is FQGNSA in the germline V gene. Trimming took 5 bases from V and 4 from J; bases not matched to a gene: 8.